A selection of T cell receptor beta chains follows, all from one sample in a study of persistence of HIV-infected CD4 T cells. Data came from immunoSEQ multiplex PCR; TCRdb stores just in-frame clones and leaves some out. The sample yields roughly 25,000 clones, about 74% seen once. No cognate antigen is known for these TCRs. The sample was CD4+ T cells sorted from PBMCs after roughly 18-hour stimulation, taken from a patient who received antiretroviral therapy. The source is an adult man with HIV who was CMV-seropositive. Each CDR3 is given with its conserved first and last residue. D genes are given only for firm matches. Clone size is not always given. Where it is, it says once, few, many or a class for expanded clones.

clone_size,d_call,v_call,j_call,cdr3_nt,cdr3_aa
NA,NA,TRBV29-1,TRBJ1-4,TGCAGCGTTGAAGAGGGCAGTAATGAAAAACTGTTTTTT,CSVEEGSNEKLFF
NA,NA,TRBV19,TRBJ2-3,TGTGCCAGTAGTATAGCCCAGGAAAGCACAGATACGCAGTATTTT,CASSIAQESTDTQYF
NA,TRBD1,TRBV19,TRBJ1-2,TGTGCCAGTAGTTTGAGACAGGGGGGCTACACCTTC,CASSLRQGGYTF
NA,TRBD2,TRBV6-1,TRBJ2-3,TGTGCCAGCAGTGTAGCGGGGGGCACAGATACGCAGTATTTT,CASSVAGGTDTQYF
NA,NA,TRBV29-1,TRBJ2-3,TGCAGCCCCTTTACTAGCACAGATACGCAGTATTTT,CSPFTSTDTQYF
NA,NA,TRBV3-1/TRBV3-2,TRBJ1-1,TGTGCCAGCAGCCAACAGGGTGAATTCACTGAAGCTTTCTTT,CASSQQGEFTEAFF
NA,NA,TRBV24-1,TRBJ2-1,TGTGCCACCAGTCACAGCCGATACTCCTACAATGAGCAGTTCTTC,CATSHSRYSYNEQFF
NA,NA,TRBV12-5,TRBJ2-3,TGTGCTAGTGGTTTGCCATCCCCCGCAAATACGCAGTATTTT,CASGLPSPANTQYF
NA,NA,TRBV10-3,TRBJ2-1,TGTGCCATCCAAAAGGGTGACAATGAGCAGTTCTTC,CAIQKGDNEQFF
NA,TRBD1,TRBV3-1/TRBV3-2,TRBJ1-4,TGTGCCAGCAGCCAAGCTTGGACAGGGGGTCGAGAAAAACTGTTTTTT,CASSQAWTGGREKLFF
NA,NA,TRBV2,TRBJ1-5,TGTGCCAGCCTGGAGGGCAATCAGCCCCAGCATTTT,CASLEGNQPQHF
NA,NA,TRBV19,TRBJ1-6,TGTGCCAGTAGCATCACCCGCGCGGAATCACCCCTCCACTTT,CASSITRAESPLHF
NA,NA,TRBV30,TRBJ1-1,TGTGCCTGGAACTATGACAGGTCTCGCCTGAACACTGAAGCTTTCTTT,CAWNYDRSRLNTEAFF
NA,NA,TRBV5-4,TRBJ1-1,TGTGCCAGCAGCTTGAGTATCTCCCCCATGAACACTGAAGCTTTCTTT,CASSLSISPMNTEAFF
NA,NA,TRBV12-5,TRBJ1-5,TGTGCTAGTGGTCCGGACATTAATCAGCCCCAGCATTTT,CASGPDINQPQHF
NA,NA,TRBV28,TRBJ2-7,TGTGCCAGCAGTTTTGGTGTGCAGTACTTC,CASSFGVQYF
few,TRBD2,TRBV28,TRBJ2-1,TGTGCCAGCAGCCCCGGACTAGCGGTAAATGAGCAGTTCTTC,CASSPGLAVNEQFF
NA,NA,TRBV21-1,TRBJ2-7,TGTGCCAGCAGCAACCCGGGGACAGGGGGGGCCTACGAGCAGTACTTC,CASSNPGTGGAYEQYF
NA,NA,TRBV6-5,TRBJ1-1,TGTGCCAGCAGTCCGAGGGGGGCCTCCGAAGCTTTCTTT,CASSPRGASEAFF
NA,TRBD1,TRBV20-1,TRBJ2-7,TGCAGTGCCGACAGGGGCTACGAGCAGTACTTC,CSADRGYEQYF
NA,NA,TRBV11-1,TRBJ1-5,TGTGCCAGCAGCTTAAGCGTAGATCAGCCCCAGCATTTT,CASSLSVDQPQHF
NA,NA,TRBV2,TRBJ2-3,TGTGCCAGCAGGTGGACGGGGGGCACAGATACGCAGTATTTT,CASRWTGGTDTQYF
few,TRBD2,TRBV7-3,TRBJ2-3,TGTGCCAGCAGCCAGCTAGCGGGGGGGAGCACAGATACGCAGTATTTT,CASSQLAGGSTDTQYF
NA,NA,TRBV27,TRBJ1-5,TGTGCCAGCAGTGGACAGCTGGATCAGCCCCAGCATTTT,CASSGQLDQPQHF
NA,TRBD1,TRBV7-9,TRBJ2-5,TGTGCCAGCAGCTTAGGGGGACAGGGGCACTACCAAGAGACCCAGTACTTC,CASSLGGQGHYQETQYF
once,NA,TRBV6-2/TRBV6-3,TRBJ2-2,TGTGCCGCCAGCCAGCAGGGTGGGACCGGGGAGCTGTTTTTT,CAASQQGGTGELFF
NA,NA,TRBV3-1/TRBV3-2,TRBJ1-4,TGTGCCAGCAGCGACGGAGTTGCAACTAATGAAAAACTGTTTTTT,CASSDGVATNEKLFF
NA,NA,TRBV27,TRBJ1-3,TGTGCCAGCAGTTTAGGGCTCAACTCTGGAAACACCATATATTTT,CASSLGLNSGNTIYF
few,NA,TRBV28,TRBJ1-1,TGTGCCAGCAGTTTAGCCTCTAGTGGGGCTTTCTTT,CASSLASSGAFF
NA,NA,TRBV5-4,TRBJ2-1,TGTGCCAGCAGCGAGGGGGAAAGGGGAAATGAGCAGTTCTTC,CASSEGERGNEQFF
NA,NA,TRBV6-1,TRBJ1-4,TGTGCCAGCAGTGAAGGGAGAGATGAAAAACTGTTTTTT,CASSEGRDEKLFF
few,NA,TRBV18,TRBJ2-3,TGTGCCAGCTCAACGACTCAGGGGAGCACAGATACGCAGTATTTT,CASSTTQGSTDTQYF
NA,NA,TRBV4-1,TRBJ2-4,TGCGCCAGCAGCCAAGTTGGCACCAACATTCAGTACTTC,CASSQVGTNIQYF
NA,NA,TRBV6-5,TRBJ1-6,TGTGCCAGCAGTCTCCGGGAGCTTAATTCACCCCTCCACTTT,CASSLRELNSPLHF
NA,NA,TRBV13,TRBJ2-2,TGTGCCAGCAGCCCCCCAAGAGCGAACACCGGGGAGCTGTTTTTT,CASSPPRANTGELFF
once,TRBD1,TRBV10-3,TRBJ1-2,TGTGCCATCAGTGAGCTCGACAGGGGGACTAACTATGGCTACACCTTC,CAISELDRGTNYGYTF
few,TRBD1,TRBV6-1,TRBJ1-4,TGTGCCAGCACAACCCGGGACAGGGACGAAAAACTGTTTTTT,CASTTRDRDEKLFF